The rows below give T cell receptor beta chains drawn from one sample of a study of PD-1 blockade in mismatch repair-deficient tumors. Generated by immunoSEQ multiplex PCR, the TCRdb table keeps only in-frame clones and is missing some. In the table there are about 100,000 clones, over 75% of which are singletons. Sequencing used peripheral blood, obtained around 8 months after starting pembrolizumab. The receptors here all came from an adult with mismatch repair-deficient cancer. CDR3s include the opening cysteine and the closing phenylalanine or tryptophan. Each record gives: clone size, J gene, V gene, D gene, CDR3 DNA, CDR3 protein. A D gene is named only where the DNA matches it firmly. Not all rows give a size; the values are once, few, many and, for expanded clones, a class.

-	TRBJ2-6	TRBV7-8	-	TGTGCCAGCAGCTTATGGGAATCCTCTGGGGCCAACGTCCTGACTTTC	CASSLWESSGANVLTF
-	TRBJ1-2	TRBV6-5	-	TGTGCCAGCAGTTACTCGGCACGAAGGGGCTACACCTTC	CASSYSARRGYTF
-	TRBJ2-7	TRBV7-8	TRBD2	TGTGCCAGCAGCTTAGAATTTAGCGGGAGCTCCTACGAGCAGTACTTC	CASSLEFSGSSYEQYF
-	TRBJ2-7	TRBV5-5	-	TGTGCCAGCAGCTTGGCTGGGTCAAGGGCCTACGAGCAGTACTTC	CASSLAGSRAYEQYF
-	TRBJ2-3	TRBV29-1	-	TGCAGCCTAGGGCAGTCATCTAGCACAGATACGCAGTATTTT	CSLGQSSSTDTQYF
-	TRBJ2-1	TRBV7-3	-	TGTGCCAGCAGCTTCGGGACGGAGAACAATGAGCAGTTCTTC	CASSFGTENNEQFF
once	TRBJ1-5	TRBV5-6	-	TGTGCCAGCAGCGGGGGAACCCAGCCCCAGCATTTT	CASSGGTQPQHF
-	TRBJ1-3	TRBV5-1	-	TGCGCCAGCAGCTCGAAGGGGGAGTCTGGAAACACCATATATTTT	CASSSKGESGNTIYF
once	TRBJ2-5	TRBV5-1	-	TGCGCCAGCAGCTTGAATCTCGGGGTGGCGGGGGAGACCCAGTACTTC	CASSLNLGVAGETQYF
few	TRBJ1-5	TRBV11-2	-	TGTGCCAGCAGCAGACGAGGACGGGATCAGCCCCAGCATTTT	CASSRRGRDQPQHF
once	TRBJ2-4	TRBV5-4	TRBD2	TGTGCCAGCAGCTTGGAGGGGACTAGCGGGGGCAGGAACATTCAGTACTTC	CASSLEGTSGGRNIQYF
-	TRBJ1-4	TRBV25-1	TRBD1	TGTGCCAGCAGTGCCTCACCCGGACAGGTCACTAATGAAAAACTGTTTTTT	CASSASPGQVTNEKLFF
-	TRBJ2-1	TRBV4-3	TRBD2	TGCGCCAGCAGCTCTAGGGTGGGACTAGCAGTAAATGAGCAGTTCTTC	CASSSRVGLAVNEQFF
-	TRBJ1-1	TRBV13	TRBD1	TGTGCCAGCAGCCTAGACAGGGACACTGAAGCTTTCTTT	CASSLDRDTEAFF
-	TRBJ2-7	TRBV5-6	TRBD2	TGTGCCAGCAGCCAGGGCGGGAGGGCCGGGGAGCAGTACTTC	CASSQGGRAGEQYF
-	TRBJ2-3	TRBV13	-	TGTGCCAGCAGCCCACATGGGTGGACAATCACAGATACGCAGTATTTT	CASSPHGWTITDTQYF
-	TRBJ1-1	TRBV19	-	TGTGCCAGCTCTCTTCAAGGATCCCTGGACACTGAAGCTTTCTTT	CASSLQGSLDTEAFF
-	TRBJ2-1	TRBV28	TRBD2	TGTGCCAGCAGTCGACAGGGCGGGAGGGCATATGAGCAGTTCTTC	CASSRQGGRAYEQFF
few	TRBJ1-5	TRBV6-1	-	TGTGCCAGCAGTGTACAGGGTGGTCAGCCCCAGCATTTT	CASSVQGGQPQHF
-	TRBJ1-5	TRBV2	-	TGTGCCAGCAGTGTCGGCGAAAATCAGCCCCAGCATTTT	CASSVGENQPQHF
few	TRBJ1-1	TRBV7-3	-	TGTGCCAGCAGTTCCCCGACAGACGAGAAAGCTTTCTTT	CASSSPTDEKAFF
-	TRBJ2-2	TRBV30	TRBD2	TGTGCCTGGAGGATGTACGGTGGCGGGAGGTTTACCGGGGAGCTGTTTTTT	CAWRMYGGGRFTGELFF
-	TRBJ2-7	TRBV29-1	-	TGCAGCGTTGAGGGGCGTAATTCCTACGAGCAGTACTTC	CSVEGRNSYEQYF
once	TRBJ2-7	TRBV6-6	TRBD1	TGTGCCAGCAGTTCAAATGACAGGGGGGATCTTTACGAGCAGTACTTC	CASSSNDRGDLYEQYF
-	TRBJ2-7	TRBV7-9	TRBD2	TGTGCCAGCAGCCTGAGCGGGGGGAGCTCCTACGAGCAGTACTTC	CASSLSGGSSYEQYF
few	TRBJ2-7	TRBV5-4	TRBD2	TGTGCCAGCAGCTTCGGGACTAGCGGGTACGAGCAGTACTTC	CASSFGTSGYEQYF
-	TRBJ2-1	TRBV4-2	TRBD2	TGTGCCAGCAGCCCGCGACTAGCGGGAGGGCCTTACAATGAGCAGTTCTTC	CASSPRLAGGPYNEQFF
-	TRBJ2-1	TRBV30	-	TGTGCCTGGAGTGTCCCGCTCAGCTCCTACAATGAGCAGTTCTTC	CAWSVPLSSYNEQFF
few	TRBJ1-5	TRBV27	-	TGTGCCAGCAGTTTTACGCGGAATCAGCCCCAGCATTTT	CASSFTRNQPQHF
-	TRBJ2-1	TRBV4-1	-	TGCGCCAGCAGTCTTACCGACAATGAGCAGTTCTTC	CASSLTDNEQFF
-	TRBJ1-4	TRBV4-1	TRBD1	TGCGCCAGCAGCCAAGCACAGGGGGGGCCAGAAAAACTGTTTTTT	CASSQAQGGPEKLFF
-	TRBJ2-7	TRBV4-1	-	TGCGCCAGCAGCCAAGATTTCAGACAATCCTACGAGCAGTACTTC	CASSQDFRQSYEQYF
-	TRBJ2-1	TRBV6-5	-	TGTGCCAGCGGACTAATTACGAGCTCCTACAATGAGCAGTTCTTC	CASGLITSSYNEQFF
-	TRBJ2-2	TRBV19	TRBD2	TGTGCCAGTATTCGACTAGCGGGGGTCCCCGGGGAGCTGTTTTTT	CASIRLAGVPGELFF
-	TRBJ2-7	TRBV7-2	TRBD2	TGTGCCAGCAGCCCCACTAGCGGTTACGAGCAGTACTTC	CASSPTSGYEQYF
-	TRBJ1-2	TRBV7-3	-	TGTGCCAGCAGCTACGTCGGACAGCTGGGGGGCTACACCTTC	CASSYVGQLGGYTF
-	TRBJ2-3	TRBV5-1	-	TGCGCCAGCGGGGTGGCAACGGCAGATACGCAGTATTTT	CASGVATADTQYF
few	TRBJ1-3	TRBV23-1	-	TGCGCCAGCAGTCAACGAGGAAACACCATATATTTT	CASSQRGNTIYF
-	TRBJ2-1	TRBV14	TRBD2	TGTGCCAGCAGCCAGGATCTAGCGGCCTACAATGAGCAGTTCTTC	CASSQDLAAYNEQFF
-	TRBJ2-5	TRBV10-3	TRBD2	TGTGCCATCAGACCGGGACTAGCGGGATCAGAGACCCAGTACTTC	CAIRPGLAGSETQYF
-	TRBJ2-2	TRBV2	TRBD1	TGTGCCAGCAGCAGACAGGGGGCCGGGGAGCTGTTTTTT	CASSRQGAGELFF
-	TRBJ1-1	TRBV29-1	-	TGCAGCGTGGGACAGAACACTGAAGCTTTCTTT	CSVGQNTEAFF
-	TRBJ1-3	TRBV9	-	TGTGCCAGCAGCGTAGGGCTTGGGGGCGGCTCTGGAAACACCATATATTTT	CASSVGLGGGSGNTIYF
-	TRBJ2-3	TRBV19	TRBD2	TGTGCCAGTAAGGAAGACGGGAGGGGGAGGGAAGATACGCAGTATTTT	CASKEDGRGREDTQYF
once	TRBJ1-1	TRBV21-1	-	TGTGCCAGCACCTCTTGGGGGTGGGACACTGAAGCTTTCTTT	CASTSWGWDTEAFF
-	TRBJ1-2	TRBV2	-	TGTGCCAGCAGCTCAACACCAGGGAAGGGTGGCTACACCTTC	CASSSTPGKGGYTF
-	TRBJ2-1	TRBV19	TRBD1	TGTGCCAGTAGGGGGACAGGGTTAGATGAGCAGTTCTTC	CASRGTGLDEQFF
-	TRBJ2-2	TRBV9	-	TGTGCCAGCAGCGTAAGGGGGACAAACACCGGGGAGCTGTTTTTT	CASSVRGTNTGELFF
-	TRBJ1-2	TRBV27	TRBD1	TGTGCCAGCAGTTTCCGGGACAGGGGCGGCTACACCTTC	CASSFRDRGGYTF
-	TRBJ2-3	TRBV7-6	-	TGTGCCAGCAGCCCCACCCCCCGGACAGATACGCAGTATTTT	CASSPTPRTDTQYF
few	TRBJ1-5	TRBV6-5	-	TGTGCCAGCAGTTCCCTGAATCAGCCCCAGCATTTT	CASSSLNQPQHF
-	TRBJ2-7	TRBV9	TRBD2	TGTGCCAGCAGCGTAGATTCGTCTAGCGGGCGAGTTGCCTACGAGCAGTACTTC	CASSVDSSSGRVAYEQYF
-	TRBJ2-3	TRBV27	TRBD1	TGTGCCAGCAGCCCCCGAGACAGGGGGACAGATACGCAGTATTTT	CASSPRDRGTDTQYF
-	TRBJ2-7	TRBV27	TRBD2	TGTGCCAGCAGGGGCACTAGCGGGAGCTTCTACGAGCAGTACTTC	CASRGTSGSFYEQYF
-	TRBJ1-2	TRBV6-5	-	TGTGCCAGCAGTTACCCCAATGGTGGCTACACCTTC	CASSYPNGGYTF
-	TRBJ2-6	TRBV2	TRBD1	TGTGCCAGCAGTGTAACAGGGGCCTACTCTGGGGCCAACGTCCTGACTTTC	CASSVTGAYSGANVLTF
-	TRBJ1-1	TRBV25-1	-	TGTGCCAGCAGTGAGGGGACCGGGGCTTTCTTT	CASSEGTGAFF
-	TRBJ2-1	TRBV7-9	TRBD2	TGTGCCAGCAGAACAACTAGCGGGAGATCTAATGAGCAGTTCTTC	CASRTTSGRSNEQFF
once	TRBJ1-2	TRBV6-5	TRBD1	TGTGCCAGCAGCAGAGGACAGGTCGCTAGCTATGGCTACACCTTC	CASSRGQVASYGYTF